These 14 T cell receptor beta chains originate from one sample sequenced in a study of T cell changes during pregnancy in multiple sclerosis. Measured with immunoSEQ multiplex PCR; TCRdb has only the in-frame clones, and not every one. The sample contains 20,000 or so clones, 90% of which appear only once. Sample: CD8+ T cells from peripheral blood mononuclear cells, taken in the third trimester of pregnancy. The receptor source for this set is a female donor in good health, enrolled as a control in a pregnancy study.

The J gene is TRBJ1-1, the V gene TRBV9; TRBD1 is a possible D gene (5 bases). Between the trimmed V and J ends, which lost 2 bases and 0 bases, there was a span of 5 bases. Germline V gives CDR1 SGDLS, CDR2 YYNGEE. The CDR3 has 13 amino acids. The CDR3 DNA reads TGTGCCAGCAGCGTGACAGTGAACACTGAAGCTTTCTTT. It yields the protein CASSVTVNTEAFF.

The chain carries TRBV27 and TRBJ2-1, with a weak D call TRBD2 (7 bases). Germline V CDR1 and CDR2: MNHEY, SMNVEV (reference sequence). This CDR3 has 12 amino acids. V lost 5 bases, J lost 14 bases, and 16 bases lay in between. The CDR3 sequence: CASSTLGGAEFF. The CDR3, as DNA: TGTGCCAGCAGTACTCTGGGGGGGGCAGAGTTCTTC.

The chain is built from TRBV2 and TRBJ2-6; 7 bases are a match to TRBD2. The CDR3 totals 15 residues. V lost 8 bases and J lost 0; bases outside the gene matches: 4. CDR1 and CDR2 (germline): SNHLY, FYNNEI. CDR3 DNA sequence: TGTGCCAGCTGGGGGGAGGGCTCTGGGGCCAACGTCCTGACTTTC. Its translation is CASWGEGSGANVLTF.

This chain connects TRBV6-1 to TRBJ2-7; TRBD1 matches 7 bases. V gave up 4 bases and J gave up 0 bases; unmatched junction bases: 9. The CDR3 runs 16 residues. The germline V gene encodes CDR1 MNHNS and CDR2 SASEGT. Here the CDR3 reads CASSGNRGSSSYEQYF. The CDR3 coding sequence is TGTGCCAGCAGTGGCAACAGGGGCTCCAGCTCCTACGAGCAGTACTTC.

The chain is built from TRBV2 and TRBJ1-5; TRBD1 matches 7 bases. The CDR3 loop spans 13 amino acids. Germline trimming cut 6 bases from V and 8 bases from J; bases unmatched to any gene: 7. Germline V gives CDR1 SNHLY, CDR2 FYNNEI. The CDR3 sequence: CASRWTGSEPQHF. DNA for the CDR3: TGTGCCAGCAGATGGACAGGTTCCGAGCCCCAGCATTTT. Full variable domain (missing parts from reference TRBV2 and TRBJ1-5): EPEVTQTPSHQVTQMGQEVILRCVPISNHLYFYWYRQILGQKVEFLVSFYNNEISEKSEIFDDQFSVERPDGSNFTLKIRSTKLEDSAMYFCASRWTGSEPQHFGDGTRLSIL.

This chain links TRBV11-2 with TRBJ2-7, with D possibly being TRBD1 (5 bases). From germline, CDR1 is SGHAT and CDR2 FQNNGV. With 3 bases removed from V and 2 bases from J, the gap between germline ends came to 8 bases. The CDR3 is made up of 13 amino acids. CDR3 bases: TGTGCCAGCAGCTTGGACATAGCCTACGAGCAGTACTTC. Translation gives CASSLDIAYEQYF.

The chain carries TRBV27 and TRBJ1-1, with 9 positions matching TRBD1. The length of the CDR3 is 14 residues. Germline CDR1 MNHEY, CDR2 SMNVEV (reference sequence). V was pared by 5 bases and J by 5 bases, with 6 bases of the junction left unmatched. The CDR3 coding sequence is TGTGCCAGCAGTCTACAGGGGGCCCGAACTGAAGCTTTCTTT. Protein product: CASSLQGARTEAFF.

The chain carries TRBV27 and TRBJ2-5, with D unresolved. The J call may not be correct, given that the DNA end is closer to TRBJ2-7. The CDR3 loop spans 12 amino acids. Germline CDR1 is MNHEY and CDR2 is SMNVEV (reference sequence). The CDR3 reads CASSVPYHEQYF. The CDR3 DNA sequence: TGTGCCAGCAGTGTTCCGTACCACGAGCAGTACTTC.

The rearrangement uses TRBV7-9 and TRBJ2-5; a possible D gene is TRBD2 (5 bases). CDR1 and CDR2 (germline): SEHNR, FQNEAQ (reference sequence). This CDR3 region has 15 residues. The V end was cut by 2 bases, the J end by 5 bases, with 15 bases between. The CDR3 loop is CASSLRDLGVETQYF. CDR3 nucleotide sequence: TGTGCCAGCAGCTTAAGAGATTTGGGAGTTGAGACCCAGTACTTC.

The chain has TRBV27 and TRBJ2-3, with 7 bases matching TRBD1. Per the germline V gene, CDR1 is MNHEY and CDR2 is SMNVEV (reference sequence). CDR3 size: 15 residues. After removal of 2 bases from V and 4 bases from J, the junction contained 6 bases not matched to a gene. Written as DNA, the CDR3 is TGTGCCAGCAGTTTAGGGGACAGCGACTCAGATACGCAGTATTTT. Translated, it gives CASSLGDSDSDTQYF.

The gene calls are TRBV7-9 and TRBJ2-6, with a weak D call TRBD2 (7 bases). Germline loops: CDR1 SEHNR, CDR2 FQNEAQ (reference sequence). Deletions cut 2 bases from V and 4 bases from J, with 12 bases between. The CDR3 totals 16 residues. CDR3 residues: CASSLSRGRGANVLTF. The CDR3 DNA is TGTGCCAGCAGCTTATCGCGGGGGCGCGGGGCCAACGTCCTGACTTTC.

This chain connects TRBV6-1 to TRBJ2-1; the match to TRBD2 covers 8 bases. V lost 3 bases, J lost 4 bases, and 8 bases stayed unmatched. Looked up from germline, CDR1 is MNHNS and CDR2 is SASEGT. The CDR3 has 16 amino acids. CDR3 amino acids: CASSEEGAGVYNEQFF. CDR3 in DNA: TGTGCCAGCAGTGAGGAGGGAGCGGGAGTTTACAATGAGCAGTTCTTC.

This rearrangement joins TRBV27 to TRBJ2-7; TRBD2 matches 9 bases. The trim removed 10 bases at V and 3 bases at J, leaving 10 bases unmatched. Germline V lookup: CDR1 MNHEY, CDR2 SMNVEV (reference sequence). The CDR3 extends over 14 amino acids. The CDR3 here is CATRRGGRHYEQYF. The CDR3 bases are TGTGCCACTAGGCGGGGGGGCAGACACTACGAGCAGTACTTC.

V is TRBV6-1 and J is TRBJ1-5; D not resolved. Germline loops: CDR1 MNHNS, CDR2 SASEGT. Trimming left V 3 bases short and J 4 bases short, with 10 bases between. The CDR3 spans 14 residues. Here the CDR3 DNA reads TGTGCCAGCAGTGACTCGGGAGGGAATCAGCCCCAGCATTTT. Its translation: CASSDSGGNQPQHF.